Presented here are 9 T cell receptor beta chains from one specimen sequenced in a study of beta chain features in type 1 diabetes. Since all of the isolated RNA was reverse transcribed, expressed TCRB transcripts were what got sequenced. Sequencing used immunoSEQ multiplex PCR; TCRdb keeps in-frame clones, though not all of them. Among hundreds of thousands of clones listed, roughly two thirds were seen once. Sequencing used naive CD4+ T cells from blood. These receptors all come from a young man in good health.

This chain joins TRBV7-2 and TRBJ2-7; TRBD1 aligns across 8 bases. Looked up from germline, CDR1 is SGHTA and CDR2 is FQGNSA. This CDR3 has 14 residues. V was clipped by 2 bases and J by 4 bases; unmatched bases: 4. The DNA of the CDR3 is TGTGCCAGCAGCTTAAGCACAGGGGGTTACGAGCAGTACTTC. This translates into CASSLSTGGYEQYF.

The gene calls are TRBV11-2 and TRBJ1-2; 8 bases align to TRBD1. Looked up from germline, CDR1 is SGHAT and CDR2 is FQNNGV. The CDR3 has 12 amino acids. V was clipped by 7 bases and J by 4 bases; unmatched bases: 2. CDR3 residues: CASNDRGYGYTF. The CDR3 DNA is TGTGCCAGCAACGACAGGGGCTATGGCTACACCTTC.

This clone was picked up a small number of times. J is TRBJ2-2 and V is TRBV29-1; D is undetermined. CDR1 is SQVTM, CDR2 ANQGSEA, per germline. CDR3 length: 13 amino acids. Trimming took off 4 bases at V and 4 bases at J, with 10 bases between the two ends. The CDR3, as DNA: TGCAGCGTTGGTAGCTTTGGCACCGGGGAGCTGTTTTTT. Translated: CSVGSFGTGELFF.

The gene calls are TRBV15 and TRBJ2-1; 14 positions agree with TRBD2. This CDR3 has 14 amino acids. Germline-derived CDR1 and CDR2 are LNHNV and YYDKDF (reference sequence). Trimming took 5 bases from V and 6 from J; bases not matched to a gene: 0. Here the CDR3 DNA reads TGTGCCACCAGCGGACTAGCGGGAGGCAATGAGCAGTTCTTC. Amino acids: CATSGLAGGNEQFF.

This clone was observed a few times. The chain carries TRBV13 and TRBJ2-3; D perhaps matches TRBD2 (6 bases). The germline V gene has CDR1 PRHDT and CDR2 FYEKMQ (reference sequence). CDR3 length equals 17 residues. V was cut by 4 bases and J by 3 bases, with 20 bases left in between. CDR3 DNA sequence: TGTGCCAGCAGCTCCACCCTATGGGGGGTCAAAACAGATACGCAGTATTTT. This translates into CASSSTLWGVKTDTQYF.

The chain employs TRBV19 and TRBJ2-1, with TRBD1 matching over 10 bases. The CDR3 has 16 amino acids. The V gene end was trimmed by 4 bases and the J gene end by 8 bases; junction bases not matched to a gene: 11. Germline CDR1 and CDR2: LNHDA and SQIVND (reference sequence). CDR3 nucleotides: TGTGCCAGTAGTACTCCTAGGGACAGGGGAACCGATGAGCAGTTCTTC. This sequence encodes CASSTPRDRGTDEQFF. The whole variable domain, filled in from reference TRBV19 and TRBJ2-1, reads DGGITQSPKYLFRKEGQNVTLSCEQNLNHDAMYWYRQDPGQGLRLIYYSQIVNDFQKGDIAEGYSVSREKKESFPLTVTSAQKNPTAFYLCASSTPRDRGTDEQFFGPGTRLTVL.

The genes are TRBV9 and TRBJ1-6; no reliable D call. V shed 0 bases and J shed 8 bases, with 12 bases lying between them. The CDR3 spans 15 residues. CDR1 and CDR2 from the germline V gene are SGDLS and YYNGEE. CDR3 in amino acids: CASSVGLGSDSPLHF. For the CDR3, the DNA is TGTGCCAGCAGCGTAGGTCTGGGGTCCGATTCACCCCTCCACTTT.

This clone was counted only a few times. The chain employs TRBV30 and TRBJ2-7; perhaps D is TRBD1 or TRBD2 (5 bases each). Per germline, CDR1 GTSNPN and CDR2 SVGIG (reference sequence). This CDR3 is built from 12 residues. The V gene lost 1 base and the J gene lost 4 bases, with 8 bases spanning the gap. The CDR3 DNA reads as TGTGCCTGGAGTGGGGACGTGTACGAGCAGTACTTC. It encodes CAWSGDVYEQYF.

The chain employs TRBV29-1 and TRBJ2-5; 8 bases are a match to TRBD2. CDR1 and CDR2 (germline): SQVTM, ANQGSEA. V was clipped by 1 base and J by 9 bases; unmatched bases: 10. The CDR3 has 14 amino acids. CDR3 residues: CSVEGISGVEAQYF. The CDR3 region has the DNA TGCAGCGTTGAAGGCATTAGCGGGGTGGAGGCCCAGTACTTC. Using reference TRBV29-1 and TRBJ2-5 for the parts outside the CDR3, the full variable domain is SAVISQKPSRDICQRGTSLTIQCQVDSQVTMMFWYRQQPGQSLTLIATANQGSEATYESGFVIDKFPISRPNLTFSTLTVSNMSPEDSSIYLCSVEGISGVEAQYFGPGTRLLVL.